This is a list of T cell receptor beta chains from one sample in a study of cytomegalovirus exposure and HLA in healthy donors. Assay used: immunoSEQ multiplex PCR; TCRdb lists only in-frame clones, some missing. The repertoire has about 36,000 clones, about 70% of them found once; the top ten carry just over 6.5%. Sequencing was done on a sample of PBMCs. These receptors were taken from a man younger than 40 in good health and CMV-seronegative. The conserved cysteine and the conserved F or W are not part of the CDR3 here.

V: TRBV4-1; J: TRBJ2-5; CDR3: ASSQDHPQAGGLETQY
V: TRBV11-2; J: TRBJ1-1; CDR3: ASSLKWQGSVDTEAF
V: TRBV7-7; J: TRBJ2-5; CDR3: ASSPLAVGETQY
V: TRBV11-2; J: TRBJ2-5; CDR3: ASSARRHQETQY
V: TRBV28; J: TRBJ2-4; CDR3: ASSLFTVGALQY
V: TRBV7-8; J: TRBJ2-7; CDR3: ASSPQIGGNSYEQY
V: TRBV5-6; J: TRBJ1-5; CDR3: ASSYRDRVRGQPQH
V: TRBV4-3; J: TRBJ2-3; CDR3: ASSQFRLDTQY
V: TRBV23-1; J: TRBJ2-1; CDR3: ASSQPDGVLGLPRSYNEQF
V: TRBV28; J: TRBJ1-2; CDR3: ASSANSNSNYGYT
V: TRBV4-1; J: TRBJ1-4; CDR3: ASSRRGATNEKLF
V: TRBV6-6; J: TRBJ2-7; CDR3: ASSSANRGSYEQY
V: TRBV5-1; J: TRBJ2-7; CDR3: ASSADIPEQY
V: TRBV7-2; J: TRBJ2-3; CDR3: ASSRRQGTDTQY
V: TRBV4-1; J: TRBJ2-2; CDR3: ASSLNQAGSGELF
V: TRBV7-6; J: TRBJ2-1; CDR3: ASSAGGGHFYEQF
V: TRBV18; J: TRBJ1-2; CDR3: ASSPPGALDGYT
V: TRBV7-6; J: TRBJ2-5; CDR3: ASSLEGLQETQY
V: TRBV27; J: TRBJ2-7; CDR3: ASSLGLNSYEQY
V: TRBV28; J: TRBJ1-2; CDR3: ASQKRGAATYGYT
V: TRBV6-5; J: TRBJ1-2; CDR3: ASASGMGYGYT
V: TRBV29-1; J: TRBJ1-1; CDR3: SVLGQANTEAF
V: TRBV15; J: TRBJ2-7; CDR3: ATSVGGTPSYEQY
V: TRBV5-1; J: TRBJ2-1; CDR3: ASNSRGPGNEQF
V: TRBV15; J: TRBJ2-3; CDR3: ATSSDLRRTDTQY
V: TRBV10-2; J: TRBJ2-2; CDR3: ASRPWVADLVPEELF
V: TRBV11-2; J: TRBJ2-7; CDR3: ASSLVGGAYEQY
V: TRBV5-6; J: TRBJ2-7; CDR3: ASSLLGAEQY
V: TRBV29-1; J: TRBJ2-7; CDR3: SVSVSPYEQY
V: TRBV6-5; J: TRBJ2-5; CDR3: ASSYSGAYQETQY
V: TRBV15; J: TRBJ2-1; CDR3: ATSRVAGYYNEQF
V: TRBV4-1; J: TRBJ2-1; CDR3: ASSQDGLAASSYNEQF
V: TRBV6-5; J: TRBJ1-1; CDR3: ASSPNPSRNTEAF
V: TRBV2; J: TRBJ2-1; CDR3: ASSGRAVAGNEQF
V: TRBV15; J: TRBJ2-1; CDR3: ATSRGRDEQF
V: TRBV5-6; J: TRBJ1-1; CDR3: ASSLAGGRTF
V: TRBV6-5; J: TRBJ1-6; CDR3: ASSYSGASVSPLH
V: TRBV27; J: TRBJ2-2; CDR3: ASSLVSLTGELF
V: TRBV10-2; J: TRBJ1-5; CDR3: ASGGDYQPQH
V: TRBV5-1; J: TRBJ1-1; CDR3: ASRVDVGAGTEAF
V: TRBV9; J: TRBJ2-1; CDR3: ASSKMKTSGRANVQF
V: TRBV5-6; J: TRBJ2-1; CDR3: ASSPPDSYNEQF
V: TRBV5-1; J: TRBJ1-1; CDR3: ASRTGLGQANTEAF
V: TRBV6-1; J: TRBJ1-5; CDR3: ASSEVRTVNNQPQH
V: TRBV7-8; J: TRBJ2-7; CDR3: ASRATNEQY
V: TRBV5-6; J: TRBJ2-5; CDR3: ASSLQGASPQETQY
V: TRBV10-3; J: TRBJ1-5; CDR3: AISESTREQPQH
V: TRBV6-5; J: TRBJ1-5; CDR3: ASRKTGRNQPQH
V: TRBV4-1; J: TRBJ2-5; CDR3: ASSQRQGWGETQY
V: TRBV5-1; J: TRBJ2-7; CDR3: ASSLEFGEQY
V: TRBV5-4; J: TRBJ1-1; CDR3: ASSLGQDTEAF
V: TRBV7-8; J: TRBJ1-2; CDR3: ASSSQDRVGYGYT
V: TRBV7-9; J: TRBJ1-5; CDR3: ASSSSGASNQPQH
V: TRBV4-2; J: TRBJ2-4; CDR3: ASSQDLVVAAQNIQY